One sample yielded the 11 T cell receptor beta chains listed below, sequenced in a study of blood T cell repertoires in COVID-19. Clones were read by immunoSEQ multiplex PCR, and TCRdb kept only the in-frame ones, dropping some. The table has about 110,000 clones, over 70% seen once. Sample: peripheral blood. These receptors were obtained from a man in his forties or fifties with acute or convalescent COVID-19.

This chain's CDR3 is CASNKNRGNQPQHF. The DNA for the CDR3 is TGTGCCAGCAATAAAAACAGGGGCAATCAGCCCCAGCATTTT. The chain employs TRBV6-5 and TRBJ1-5; D may be TRBD1 (6 bases). V was clipped by 7 bases and J by 2 bases, with 12 bases between them. This CDR3 comprises 14 residues. CDR1 and CDR2 from the germline V gene are MNHEY and SVGAGI.

This clone was counted between two and nine times. The rearrangement joins TRBV19 to TRBJ1-2; possible D gene TRBD1, 5 bases. In germline, CDR1 is LNHDA, CDR2 SQIVND (reference sequence). The ends were cut back, 0 bases at V and 2 bases at J, with 10 bases in the middle. The CDR3 runs to 15 residues. The CDR3 DNA reads TGTGCCAGTAGTATAGACGCAGGGATCAACTATGGCTACACCTTC. It translates to CASSIDAGINYGYTF.

The chain has TRBV25-1 and TRBJ1-6; D possibly corresponds to TRBD1 (5 bases). The CDR3 has 16 residues. In germline, CDR1 is MGHDK, CDR2 SYGVNS. The germline V and J ends were trimmed by 3 bases and 1 base, with 10 bases remaining between them. The CDR3 region has the DNA TGTGCCAGCAGTGATGGGGGGACGTCCTATAATTCACCCCTCCACTTT. It yields the protein CASSDGGTSYNSPLHF.

The chain links TRBV28 to TRBJ2-6; possibly TRBD2 for D (5 bases). Trimming stripped 8 bases from V and 0 bases from J, with 11 bases between. The germline gives CDR1 MDHEN, CDR2 SYDVKM. There are 15 residues in the CDR3. CDR3 DNA sequence: TGTGCCAGCGGACTTGAGGCCTCTGGGGCCAACGTCCTGACTTTC. The encoded protein is CASGLEASGANVLTF.

The CDR3 spells CASSQPHPMDTSKDIQYF. CDR3 DNA sequence: TGCGCCAGCAGTCAACCCCACCCCATGGACACCTCGAAGGACATTCAGTACTTC. The V and J genes are TRBV23-1 and TRBJ2-4, with TRBD1 as a possible D gene (5 bases). TRBV23-1 is sorted into the ORF group, with uncertain function. CDR3 length equals 18 residues. The V end lost 2 bases, the J end lost 8 bases, and 25 bases lay between the germline ends.

The rearrangement links TRBV19 to TRBJ1-2, with TRBD1 matching 8 bases. Germline CDR1 and CDR2: LNHDA and SQIVND (reference sequence). CDR3 length equals 16 residues. J was trimmed by 3 bases and V by 6 bases; bases with no gene match: 12. CDR3 in amino acids: CASSNRGQGKYYGYTF. CDR3 coding DNA: TGTGCCAGTAGCAACCGCGGACAGGGAAAGTACTATGGCTACACCTTC.

V gene TRBV20-1 combines with J gene TRBJ1-2; the D is unclear. This CDR3 has 13 residues. The ends were cut back, 3 bases at V and 3 bases at J, with 11 bases in the middle. The germline V gene encodes CDR1 DFQATT and CDR2 SNEGSKA (reference sequence). Written as DNA, the CDR3 is TGCAGTGCTAGTCCGACTCCAGACTATGGCTACACCTTC. This sequence encodes CSASPTPDYGYTF.

The V call is TRBV19, the J call TRBJ1-6; TRBD1 is a possible D gene (5 bases). This CDR3 has 14 residues. The germline V gene has CDR1 LNHDA and CDR2 SQIVND (reference sequence). The V and J ends lost 6 bases and 7 bases respectively, with 13 bases between them. CDR3 protein: CASSQTGSNSPLHF. The CDR3 DNA reads TGTGCCAGTAGCCAAACAGGTTCAAATTCACCCCTCCACTTT.

The chain uses TRBV5-1 and TRBJ1-1; D unresolved. Germline assignment: CDR1 SGHRS and CDR2 YFSETQ. The germline V and J ends were trimmed by 0 bases and 4 bases, with 16 bases remaining between them. The CDR3 contains 16 residues. CDR3 protein: CASSLVGGGSATEAFF. The CDR3 DNA follows: TGCGCCAGCAGCTTGGTAGGCGGTGGGAGCGCCACTGAAGCTTTCTTT.

Note on this clone: One end of the junction is discordant with germline, which a read error may explain. The chain has TRBV6-5 and TRBJ2-1, with 9 bases lining up with TRBD1. Germline loops: CDR1 MNHEY, CDR2 SVGAGI. The CDR3 runs 15 residues. The CDR3 loop reads CASSKNRGPNNGQFF. CDR3 in DNA: TGTGCCAGCAGCAAGAACAGGGGGCCCAACAATGGGCAGTTCTTC.

J is TRBJ1-1 and V is TRBV11-2, with 7 nucleotides matching TRBD1. The CDR3 is 16 amino acids. The germline CDR1 and CDR2 sequences are SGHAT and FQNNGV. V lost 4 bases to trimming and J lost 0 bases; unmatched junction nucleotides: 8. DNA of the CDR3: TGTGCCAGCAGCTATTCCCGGGACAGAATGAACACTGAAGCTTTCTTT. Translation: CASSYSRDRMNTEAFF.